This TCR delta chain was profiled in a study of gamma-delta chains in newborns, infants, children (dated by TCRdb to between 2019 and 2020). With respect to the entire study: In the study title, it is stated that polyclonal expansion of innate gammadelta T cells is driven by microbial exposure immediately after birth. Right after human newborns were born, the researchers looked at the way microbial exposure shaped their populations of innate gammadelta T cells.

The table lists this clone with a few counts. Its binding antigen is unknown. A read error likely explains why the TCRdb protein, taken from a much larger clone, differs from this DNA's translation at residue 8; the protein shown is translated from the DNA. Sequencing took place on an Illumina MiSeq. Identical DNA sequences were merged into single rows after TCRdb reprocessed the public reads with CATT. For this sample there are about 8,000 delta-chain clones; 1.6% appear just once. Jointly, the top ten make up around 7.9% of the sample. The germline V gene yields TSWWSYY for CDR1 and QGS for CDR2. CDR3 length: 19 amino acids, cysteine to phenylalanine. Only CDR3 DNA is held: 57 bases, read in frame from base 1.

The source material was blood. This sequence originates from a child who was a newborn, infant or young child, either healthy, febrile or measles-vaccinated (not recorded which). This chain is built from TRDV1 and TRDJ1; 8 bases in the middle match TRDD3. The DNA sequence reads TGTGCTCTTGGGGAGGGGATACCCCCTACGCCCACTGTTTTCGATAAGCTCATCTTT. Its protein is CALGEGIPPTPTVFDKLIF.